The T cell receptor (beta chain) under discussion was sequenced for a study of shared clonotypes between healthy human individuals (TCRdb year 2020). At the level of the whole study: Three men and a couple of women, aged 18 to 49 years, made up the cohort. Libraries were prepared and TCR repertoires were sequenced by different laboratories using diverse techniques, in order to increase sequencing depth and limit assay-specific biases. Blood TCR repertoires of five healthy adults were deeply sequenced to estimate repertoire size and the extent of clonotype sharing between individuals. Per donor, leukapheresis produced somewhere between about 0.8 and 9 billion PBMCs. For each donor, three plates each were used for CD4 naive and CD4 memory, two plates were used for CD8 naive, and one plate was used for CD8 memory.

Study-level results and caveats: Compared with non-shared clonotypes, clonotypes shared by all four sorted-subset donors had higher generation probabilities. Estimated clonotype richness was generally larger for naive than for memory subsets. Based on pairwise subsampling, the degree of clonotype sharing among donors was expected to be affected by sequencing depth. The small number of donors limited the genetic and exposure-history diversity represented. When a handful of donors were compared, the shared fraction of clonotypes was around 5% for naive CD4, about 4% for naive CD8, 2% to 2.5% for memory CD4, and less than 0.45% for memory CD8. Incomplete sequencing was indicated by rarefaction of sorted-subset datasets, despite the large sequencing depth. Sampling was restricted to blood, and TCR repertoires in tissue are likely to differ from TCR repertoires in blood.

CD8 naive samples were CD45RO-negative cells positively selected for CCR7, giving a CD45RA+CCR7+ population that excluded TemRA cells. The donors were healthy, HIV-negative adults who had no recently reported acute infections or vaccinations. All donors were Caucasian adults living in Nashville, Tennessee, USA. Blood was obtained by leukapheresis, after which PBMCs were separated by Ficoll-Histopaque density gradient centrifugation and cryopreserved in liquid nitrogen vapor phase. Analytical flow cytometry was used to check the purity and quantity of every magnetically sorted T cell population. Genomic DNA was isolated from each sorted fraction and quantified by UV absorbance on a Nanodrop 2000c. Per the germline V gene (reference sequence), LNHDA is the CDR1 and SQIVND is the CDR2. The junction shows trimming of 9 bases on V and 5 bases on J, plus 19 bases between the germline ends. From its cysteine to its phenylalanine, the CDR3 spans 14 amino acids. The sequence is cut down to CDR3 DNA, 42 bases in frame from base 1.

Worth noting for this clone: The target of this receptor is not known. Base qualities are not provided; no much larger clone lies one nucleotide away.

Using the deep immunoSEQ assay, multiplex PCR amplified TCR CDR3 regions from genomic DNA. Extracted genomic DNA from each cell subset was distributed evenly across all wells of several immunoSEQ 96-well plates, and each plate was treated as a replicate. Each replicate PCR for sorted subsets received roughly 0.2 ug genomic DNA, equal to roughly 33,000 T cell genomes. The purified libraries were quantified using a Qubit 3.0 fluorometer, sized with a Bioanalyzer 2100, and then quantified again using the KAPA Library Quantification kit. Every immunoSEQ 96-well plate was sequenced on a dedicated single-read 150-cycle Illumina NextSeq 550 flow cell. The authors processed their data as follows. Because only junctional sequences without quality scores were contained in the immunoSEQ output, filtering matching that applied to full-length reads could not be performed. To assign V/J genes and CDR3, sequences were annotated using PyIR, a Python wrapper for IgBLAST v1.9, with IMGT germline references. Reads were removed for weak V/J assignments (E-value above 1e-6), missing CDR3, stop codons, out-of-frame junctions, or ambiguous translated residues. V3J clonotypes were defined by identical inferred V gene, J gene, and CDR3 amino acid sequence. Percentage overlap between repertoires was computed as shared unique clonotypes divided by the size of the smaller repertoire. Richness of each repertoire was evaluated using RTK rarefaction, the Chao1 estimator, and Recon v2.1 estimates of unobserved clonotypes. For all TCRbeta clonotypes obtained by the gDNA method from a few donors, generation probabilities were computed with OLGA. The table was pulled from immuneACCESS by TCRdb, which kept in-frame rearrangements only. Such tables lose some clones; where checked, under half of the loss comes from unresolved V genes, and the rest has no known cause. V and J calls and clone size come straight from that table; D and trimming were deduced from the DNA. The sample profile shows about 2.2 million clones; roughly 95% of them were found once. The top ten constitute over 1.5% of the sample.

The sequence was collected from a man younger than 35 in good health. Some clones in this sample may be carry-over from other donors' samples. The specimen was naive CD8+ T cells from PBMCs. Per the publication, the cell subset or site label means: CD45RA+CCR7+. Here the chain combines TRBV19 and TRBJ2-5; a tentative D match to TRBD2 spans 7 bases. DNA sequence: TGTGCCAGCAACCTCGGGGGGCGCTCGGAGACCCAGTACTTC. Its translation is CASNLGGRSETQYF.